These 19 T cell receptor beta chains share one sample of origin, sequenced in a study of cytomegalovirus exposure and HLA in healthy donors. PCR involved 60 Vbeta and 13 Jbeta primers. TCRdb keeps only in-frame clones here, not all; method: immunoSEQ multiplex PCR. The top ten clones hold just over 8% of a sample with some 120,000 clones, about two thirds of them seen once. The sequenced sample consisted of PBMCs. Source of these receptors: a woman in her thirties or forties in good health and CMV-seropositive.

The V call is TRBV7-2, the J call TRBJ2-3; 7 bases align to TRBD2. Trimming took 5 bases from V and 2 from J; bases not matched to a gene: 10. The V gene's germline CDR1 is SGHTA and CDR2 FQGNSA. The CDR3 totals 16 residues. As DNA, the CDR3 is TGTGCCAGCAGCATGGGACGGGGGGACGTCACAGATACGCAGTATTTT. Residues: CASSMGRGDVTDTQYF.

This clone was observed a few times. The CDR3 coding sequence is TGCGCCAGCAGCTCCGTGGACAGGGGGGATTTAGCTTTCTTT. This translates into CASSSVDRGDLAFF. The chain has TRBV5-1 and TRBJ1-1; the match to TRBD1 covers 10 bases. Germline V lookup: CDR1 SGHRS, CDR2 YFSETQ. The CDR3 consists of 14 residues. Unmatched junction bases numbered 9, after V lost 3 bases and J lost 10 bases.

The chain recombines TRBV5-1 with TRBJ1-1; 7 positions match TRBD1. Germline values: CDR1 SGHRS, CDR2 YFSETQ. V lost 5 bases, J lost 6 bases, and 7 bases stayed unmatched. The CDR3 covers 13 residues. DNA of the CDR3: TGCGCCAGCAGTCTGACAGGGTTAGCTGAAGCTTTCTTT. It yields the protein CASSLTGLAEAFF.

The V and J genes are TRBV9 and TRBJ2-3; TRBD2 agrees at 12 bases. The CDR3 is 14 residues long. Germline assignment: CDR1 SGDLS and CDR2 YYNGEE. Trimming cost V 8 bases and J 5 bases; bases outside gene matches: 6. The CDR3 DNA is TGTGCCAGTTCTAGCGGGGGGGCCCGAGATACGCAGTATTTT. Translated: CASSSGGARDTQYF.

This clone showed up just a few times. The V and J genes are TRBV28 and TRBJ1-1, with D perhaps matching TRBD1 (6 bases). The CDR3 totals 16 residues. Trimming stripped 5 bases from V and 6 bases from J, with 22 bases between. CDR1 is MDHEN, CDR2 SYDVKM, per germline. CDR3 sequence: CASSLQGRAQGPEAFF. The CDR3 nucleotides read TGTGCCAGCAGTCTCCAGGGGAGGGCGCAGGGGCCTGAAGCTTTCTTT.

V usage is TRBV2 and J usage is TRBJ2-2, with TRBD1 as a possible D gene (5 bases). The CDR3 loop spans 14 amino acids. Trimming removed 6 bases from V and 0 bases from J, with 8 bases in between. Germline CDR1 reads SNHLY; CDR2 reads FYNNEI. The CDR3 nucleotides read TGTGCCAGCAGACCGACAGCGAACACCGGGGAGCTGTTTTTT. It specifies CASRPTANTGELFF. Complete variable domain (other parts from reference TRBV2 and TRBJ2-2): EPEVTQTPSHQVTQMGQEVILRCVPISNHLYFYWYRQILGQKVEFLVSFYNNEISEKSEIFDDQFSVERPDGSNFTLKIRSTKLEDSAMYFCASRPTANTGELFFGEGSRLTVL.

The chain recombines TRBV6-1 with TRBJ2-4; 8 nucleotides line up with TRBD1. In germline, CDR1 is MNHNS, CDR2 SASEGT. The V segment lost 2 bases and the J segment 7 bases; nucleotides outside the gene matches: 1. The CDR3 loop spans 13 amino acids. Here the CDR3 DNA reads TGTGCCAGCAGTGAACAGGGGGCCAACATTCAGTACTTC. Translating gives CASSEQGANIQYF.

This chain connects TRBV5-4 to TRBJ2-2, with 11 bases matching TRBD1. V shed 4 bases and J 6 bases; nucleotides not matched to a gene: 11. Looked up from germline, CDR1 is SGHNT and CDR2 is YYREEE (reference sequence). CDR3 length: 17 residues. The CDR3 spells CASSPLAGTGGAGELFF. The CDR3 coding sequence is TGTGCCAGCAGCCCCCTAGCAGGGACAGGGGGGGCCGGGGAGCTGTTTTTT. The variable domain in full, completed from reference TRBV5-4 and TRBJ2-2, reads ETGVTQSPTHLIKTRGQQVTLRCSSQSGHNTVSWYQQALGQGPQFIFQYYREEENGRGNFPPRFSGLQFPNYSSELNVNALELDDSALYLCASSPLAGTGGAGELFFGEGSRLTVL.

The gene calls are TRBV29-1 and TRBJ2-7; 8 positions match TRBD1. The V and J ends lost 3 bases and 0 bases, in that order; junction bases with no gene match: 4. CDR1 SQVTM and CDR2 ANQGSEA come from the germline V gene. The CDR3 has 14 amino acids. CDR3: CSVDPGQGSYEQYF. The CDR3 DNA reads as TGCAGCGTTGACCCAGGACAGGGCTCCTACGAGCAGTACTTC.

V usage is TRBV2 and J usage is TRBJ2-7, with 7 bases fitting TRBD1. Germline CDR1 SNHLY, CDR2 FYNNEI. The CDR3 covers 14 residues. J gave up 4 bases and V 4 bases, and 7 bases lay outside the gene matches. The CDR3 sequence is CASSGGQSAYEQYF. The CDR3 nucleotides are TGTGCCAGCAGTGGGGGACAGTCGGCTTACGAGCAGTACTTC.

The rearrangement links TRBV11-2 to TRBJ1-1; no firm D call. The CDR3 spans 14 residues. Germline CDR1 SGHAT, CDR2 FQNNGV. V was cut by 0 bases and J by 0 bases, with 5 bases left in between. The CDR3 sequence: CASSLEALNTEAFF. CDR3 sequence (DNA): TGTGCCAGCAGCTTAGAGGCTCTGAACACTGAAGCTTTCTTT.

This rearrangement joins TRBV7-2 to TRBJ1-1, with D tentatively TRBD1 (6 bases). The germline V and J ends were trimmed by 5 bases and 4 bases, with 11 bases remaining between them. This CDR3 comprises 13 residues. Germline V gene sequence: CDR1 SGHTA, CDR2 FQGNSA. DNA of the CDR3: TGTGCCAGCAGCACAGGGATTACCACTGAAGCTTTCTTT. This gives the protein CASSTGITTEAFF.

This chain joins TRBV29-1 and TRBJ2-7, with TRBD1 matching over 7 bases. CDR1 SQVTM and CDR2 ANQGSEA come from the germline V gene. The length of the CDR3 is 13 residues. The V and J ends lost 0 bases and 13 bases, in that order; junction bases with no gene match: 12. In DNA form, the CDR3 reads TGCAGCGTTGAAGAAAATCAGGGGACAGCAATCTACTTC. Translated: CSVEENQGTAIYF.

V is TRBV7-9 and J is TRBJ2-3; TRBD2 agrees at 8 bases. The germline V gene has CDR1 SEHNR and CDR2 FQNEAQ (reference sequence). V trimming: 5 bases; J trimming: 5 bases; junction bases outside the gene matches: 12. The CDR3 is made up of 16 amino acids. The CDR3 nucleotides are TGTGCCAGCAGCCCCGCCCGGGGGGGCGTTAAAGATACGCAGTATTTT. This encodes CASSPARGGVKDTQYF.

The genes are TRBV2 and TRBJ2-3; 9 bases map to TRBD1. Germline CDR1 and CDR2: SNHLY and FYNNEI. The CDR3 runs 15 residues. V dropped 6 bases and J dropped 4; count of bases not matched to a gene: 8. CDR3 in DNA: TGTGCCAGCAGGACGGGACAGGGACCATCAGATACGCAGTATTTT. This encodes CASRTGQGPSDTQYF.

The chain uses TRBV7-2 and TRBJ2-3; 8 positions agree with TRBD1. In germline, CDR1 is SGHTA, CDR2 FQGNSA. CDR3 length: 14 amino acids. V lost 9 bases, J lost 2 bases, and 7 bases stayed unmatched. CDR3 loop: CASQGAGITDTQYF. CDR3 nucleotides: TGTGCCAGTCAGGGGGCAGGCATCACAGATACGCAGTATTTT.

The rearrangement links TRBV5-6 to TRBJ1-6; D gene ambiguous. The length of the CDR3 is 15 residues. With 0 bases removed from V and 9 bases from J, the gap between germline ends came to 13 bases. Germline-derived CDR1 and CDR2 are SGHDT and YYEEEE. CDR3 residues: CASSLGRGNASPLHF. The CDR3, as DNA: TGTGCCAGCAGCTTGGGTCGGGGTAACGCTTCACCCCTCCACTTT.

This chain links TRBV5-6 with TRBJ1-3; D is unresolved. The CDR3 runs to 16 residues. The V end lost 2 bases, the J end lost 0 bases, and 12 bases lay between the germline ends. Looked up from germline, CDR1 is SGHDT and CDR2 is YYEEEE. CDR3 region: CASSFGGIFSGNTIYF. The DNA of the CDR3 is TGTGCCAGCAGCTTCGGCGGGATATTCTCTGGAAACACCATATATTTT.

CDR3 coding DNA: TGCGCCAGCAGCCAAGATATAGCGCGGGGGGCCCCCTACGAGCAGTACTTC. Translated, it gives CASSQDIARGAPYEQYF. J is TRBJ2-5 and V is TRBV4-3; 8 nucleotides agree with TRBD2. The J call is uncertain, as TRBJ2-7 better fits the DNA end. The CDR3 loop spans 17 amino acids. Germline V lookup: CDR1 LGHNA, CDR2 YSLEER.